These T cell receptor beta chains were read from a single sample in a study of Graves' ophthalmopathy and Graves' hyperthyroidism. TCRdb re-analysed the multiplex PCR reads in MiXCR, keeping a single row per CDR3 protein. The data show approximately 1.2 million distinct CDR3 sequences, about 36% seen once. Sequenced sample: peripheral blood or thyroid tissue (not recorded which). The receptor source for this set is an adult man with Graves' hyperthyroidism. Each CDR3 is given without its conserved first and last residue.

V: TRBV28
CDR3: ASSARDRGHEQY

V: TRBV13
CDR3: ASSRQGINNSPLH

V: TRBV7-2
CDR3: ASSSPPPGPTREQY

V: TRBV7-9
CDR3: ASSYRGGTPNSPLH

V: TRBV12-3/TRBV12-4
CDR3: ASTLGTSRHEQY

V: TRBV15
CDR3: ATSYQAGPNYGYT

V: TRBV7-7
CDR3: ASSAGPYQPQH

V: TRBV25-1
CDR3: ASSEPGQGASGYT

V: TRBV12-3/TRBV12-4
CDR3: ASSEDRLRGPQH

V: TRBV2
CDR3: ASSGIPSGANVLT

V: TRBV6-6
CDR3: ASSRQGVAYEQY

V: TRBV14
CDR3: ASSQEGNPFFGANVLT

V: TRBV12-3/TRBV12-4
CDR3: ASSLIGGAGQPQH

V: TRBV29-1
CDR3: SVPGTYTEAF

V: TRBV2
CDR3: ASRSDRGRTDTQY

V: TRBV10-3
CDR3: AISSGTTNTGGTEAF

V: TRBV10-3
CDR3: ASSYDPTSGRAETQY

V: TRBV6-5
CDR3: ASSLSGDKSYEQY

V: TRBV29-1
CDR3: SYGQGYQPQH

V: TRBV20-1
CDR3: SAKAGTGGYT

V: TRBV6-5
CDR3: ASSHGSAHSYEQY

V: TRBV14
CDR3: ASSLGDSQRPDGYT

V: TRBV24-1
CDR3: ATSETTPAAQY

V: TRBV9
CDR3: ASSVAEGGRETQY

V: TRBV7-9
CDR3: ASSLPPLHARYEQY

V: TRBV7-2
CDR3: ASSAKGQTGYT

V: TRBV29-1
CDR3: SVGFGGTEAF

V: TRBV10-3
CDR3: AISGGTAGELF

V: TRBV10-3
CDR3: ATSDYMGGNEQF

V: TRBV11-2
CDR3: ASSHQPGTSGGGRTYEQY

V: TRBV12-3/TRBV12-4
CDR3: ASSPTNSNQPQH

V: TRBV12-3/TRBV12-4
CDR3: ASSLAGRVRHGYT

V: TRBV20-1
CDR3: SAEGDLDLANTGELF

V: TRBV5-6
CDR3: ASTIGRRGTEAF

V: TRBV20-1
CDR3: SADGFYGGDETQY

V: TRBV5-1
CDR3: ASSLGTGISLANTGELF

V: TRBV2
CDR3: ASLRNSNQPQH

V: TRBV6-2/TRBV6-3
CDR3: ASTSLQGGYQETQY

V: TRBV10-3
CDR3: AISVKTANTGELF

V: TRBV7-2
CDR3: ASSDLLAGGLETQY

V: TRBV7-6
CDR3: ASSHSGTGTGELF

V: TRBV4-3
CDR3: ASSQVTSGANVLT

V: TRBV6-6
CDR3: ASSYSPQREGIETQY

V: TRBV12-3/TRBV12-4
CDR3: ASSLGEGGDGEIQY

V: TRBV6-6
CDR3: AFPPLSTYEHY

V: TRBV20-1
CDR3: SARQGAPYQPQH

V: TRBV15
CDR3: ATSRDKRYTDTQY

V: TRBV10-3
CDR3: AISEARSNGYT

V: TRBV10-2
CDR3: ASSWGTSGRAEQY

V: TRBV7-2
CDR3: ASSAFTGMILRELF